The clone carrying this T cell receptor (beta chain) was seen many times. What it recognizes is unknown. TCRdb recomputed calls from the RACE reads with MiXCR, one row per CDR3 protein. The repertoire consists of tens of thousands of distinct CDR3 sequences, with 10% to 15% occurring once and the leading ten covering 3.5%. This sample was taken from a study of human T cells and chemical hapten exposure. Background on the study: Sensitization employed 2% DPC on approximately 2 cm by approximately 2 cm of upper inner arm skin. Study-level results: Expanded TCRs were compared with controls, and the expanded TCRs formed significantly more large CDR3 similarity clusters.

Time point noted: patch test 1, 2 weeks after DPC sensitization. Treatment specified: therapeutic diphenylcyclopropenone sensitization with weekly scalp DPC. With V trimmed by 1 base and J by 3 bases, 4 bases remained unmatched. The CDR3 has 14 amino acids. The germline V gene encodes CDR1 GTSNPN and CDR2 SVGIG (reference sequence). The rearrangement links TRBV30 to TRBJ2-7, with 9 nucleotides matching TRBD1. The sample here was whole blood, taken in connection with sensitization to the hapten diphenylcyclopropenone (DPC). This clonotype originated in a woman aged 60-70 years with alopecia areata. Some clones in this sample may be carry-over from other donors' samples. CDR3 protein: CAWSAGTGFYEQYF. As DNA, the CDR3 is TGTGCCTGGAGTGCCGGGACAGGGTTCTACGAGCAGTACTTC.